This T cell receptor beta chain is drawn from a study of tumor-infiltrating lymphocytes in primary liver carcinoma. Co-extraction of both nucleic acids (RNA and DNA) used about 20-33 mg of unsorted bulk tissue. Researchers generated TCR beta cDNA from approximately 500 ng of total RNA, relying on a constant-region primer. Three rounds of nested multiplex PCR with slightly modified ARM-PCR produced TCR beta libraries. From the multiplex PCR reads, TCRdb called clonotypes with MiXCR, one entry per CDR3 protein. The data show tens of thousands of distinct CDR3 sequences, approximately 80% seen once. The receptor's source is a man aged 40-50 years with primary liver carcinoma and hepatitis B virus infection. Source material: liver tumor tissue from sampling region 5. Subset specified: tumor region T5, tumor centre.

CDR3: CASMGDNPEAFF. CDR3 bases: TGCGCCAGCATGGGAGACAATCCTGAAGCTTTCTTT. The V gene is TRBV4-1, the J gene TRBJ1-1; the D is unclear. The CDR3 extends over 12 amino acids. The germline CDR1 and CDR2 sequences are MGHRA and YSYEKL. The V end was cut by 7 bases, the J end by 6 bases, with 12 bases between.